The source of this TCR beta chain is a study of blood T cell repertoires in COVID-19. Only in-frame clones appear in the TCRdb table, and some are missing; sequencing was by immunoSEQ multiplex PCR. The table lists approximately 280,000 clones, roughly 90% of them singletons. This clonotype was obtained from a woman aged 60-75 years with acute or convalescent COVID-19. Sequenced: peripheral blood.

CDR3 loop: CASSLGQGSEKLFF. CDR3 nucleotides: TGTGCCAGCAGCTTAGGACAGGGTAGCGAAAAACTGTTTTTT. J is TRBJ1-4 and V is TRBV7-2; TRBD1 agrees at 7 bases. J was trimmed by 8 bases and V by 1 base; bases with no gene match: 4. The germline V gene has CDR1 SGHTA and CDR2 FQGNSA. The CDR3 is 14 amino acids.